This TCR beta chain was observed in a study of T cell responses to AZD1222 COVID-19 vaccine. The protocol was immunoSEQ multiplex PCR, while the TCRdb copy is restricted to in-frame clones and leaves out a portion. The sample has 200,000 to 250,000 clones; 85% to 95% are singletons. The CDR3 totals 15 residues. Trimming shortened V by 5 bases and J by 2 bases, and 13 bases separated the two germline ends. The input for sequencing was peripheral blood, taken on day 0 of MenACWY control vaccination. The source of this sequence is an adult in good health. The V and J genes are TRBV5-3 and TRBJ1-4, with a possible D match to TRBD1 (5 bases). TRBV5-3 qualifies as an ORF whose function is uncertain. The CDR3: CARRPYWGTNEKLFF. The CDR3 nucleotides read TGTGCCAGAAGGCCTTACTGGGGCACTAATGAAAAACTGTTTTTT.